This TCR beta chain appears in the sequencing data of a study of cytotoxic CD8 clonotypes in ibrutinib-treated CLL. The overall study: In all, about eleven patients were relapsed/refractory, some 14 were treatment-naive and around 17 were IGHV unmutated. Findings and limits, study-wide: Clonality was elevated at ibrutinib response and had returned toward baseline at progression. Few clonotypes were public, and these shrank or held steady under treatment. Patients showed higher baseline clonality than age-matched healthy donors, and it tracked circulating CD8+ T-cell counts.

V was shortened by 5 bases and J by 1 base, with 11 bases between the two germline ends. CDR3 length: 13 residues. CDR1 and CDR2 (germline): GTSNPN, SVGIG (reference sequence). Data came from immunoSEQ multiplex PCR; TCRdb stores just in-frame clones and leaves some out. This table has roughly 200,000 clones, about four fifths appearing once. About this clone itself: Its antigen is as yet unknown.

This TCR came from a human donor with chronic lymphocytic leukemia. V usage is TRBV30 and J usage is TRBJ1-1; D might be TRBD1 (5 bases). The material was PBMCs, obtained after 12 months of ibrutinib treatment. The CDR3 region is CAWDLGGNTEAFF. The CDR3 coding sequence is TGTGCCTGGGATTTGGGGGGGAACACTGAAGCTTTCTTT.